These 27 T cell receptor beta chains were all obtained from the same sample, sequenced in a study of blood T cells in healthy people across ages. A second about 7 to 11 cycle PCR used barcoded and J-beta primers. A single record per CDR3 protein comes from TCRdb applying MiXCR to the 5' RACE reads. The sample yields 700,000 or so distinct CDR3 sequences, 22% seen once. Sample: blood. Receptors were obtained from a man between 65 and 85 years old in good health.

This clonotype was seen a few times. The chain employs TRBV19 and TRBJ1-5; 9 nucleotides match TRBD1. There are 14 residues in the CDR3. Germline V gene data show CDR1 as LNHDA and CDR2 as SQIVND (reference sequence). Trimming at V came to 3 bases and at J to 5 bases, leaving 2 bases not matched to a gene. The DNA for the CDR3 is TGTGCCAGTAGTATGCGGACAGGGGATCAGCCCCAGCATTTT. Translated, it gives CASSMRTGDQPQHF. The full variable domain, in which reference TRBV19 and TRBJ1-5 provide the parts outside the CDR3, is DGGITQSPKYLFRKEGQNVTLSCEQNLNHDAMYWYRQDPGQGLRLIYYSQIVNDFQKGDIAEGYSVSREKKESFPLTVTSAQKNPTAFYLCASSMRTGDQPQHFGDGTRLSIL.

The chain combines TRBV20-1 with TRBJ2-5; 12 bases align to TRBD2. Trimming took 4 bases from V and 14 from J; bases not matched to a gene: 5. This CDR3 is 11 amino acids long. Germline V CDR1 and CDR2: DFQATT, SNEGSKA (reference sequence). CDR3 coding DNA: TGCAGTGCTAACCTAGCGGGGGGGCTATACTTC. Translating gives CSANLAGGLYF.

This clonotype has a handful of counts. The chain joins TRBV5-5 to TRBJ1-5, with TRBD1 identical over 10 bases. This CDR3 spans 15 amino acids. Germline CDR1 and CDR2: SGHKS and YYEKEE (reference sequence). The V segment lost 4 bases and the J segment 6 bases; nucleotides outside the gene matches: 7. This chain's CDR3 is CASSKTTGGIQPQHF. DNA of the CDR3: TGTGCCAGCAGCAAGACGACAGGGGGCATTCAGCCCCAGCATTTT.

This clonotype was seen more than once but under ten times. The chain recombines TRBV13 with TRBJ2-3; 10 nucleotides agree with TRBD1. With V trimmed by 2 bases and J by 3 bases, 5 bases remained unmatched. Looked up from germline, CDR1 is PRHDT and CDR2 is FYEKMQ (reference sequence). The CDR3 length is 16 residues. The CDR3 here is CASSLLGTGVTDTQYF. The DNA for the CDR3 is TGTGCCAGCAGCTTACTCGGGACAGGGGTGACAGATACGCAGTATTTT.

The chain couples TRBV6-6 to TRBJ2-7; tentatively, D is TRBD1 or TRBD2 (5 bases each). The germline V and J ends were trimmed by 2 bases and 2 bases, with 7 bases remaining between them. Germline V gene lookup returns CDR1 MNHNY and CDR2 SVGAGI (reference sequence). This CDR3 comprises 13 residues. CDR3 loop: CASSYGTTYEQYF. The CDR3 region has the DNA TGTGCCAGCAGTTACGGGACCACCTACGAGCAGTACTTC.

The CDR3 DNA sequence: TGCGCCAGCAGCTTGGAACAGGTTTGGAATGAGCAGTTCTTC. Protein: CASSLEQVWNEQFF. The chain has TRBV5-1 and TRBJ2-1; D might be TRBD1 (5 bases). V was shortened by 0 bases and J by 7 bases, with 11 bases between the two germline ends. Germline lookup yields CDR1 SGHRS and CDR2 YFSETQ. The length of the CDR3 is 14 residues.

The V and J genes are TRBV29-1 and TRBJ2-2; 7 nucleotides match TRBD2. This CDR3 comprises 12 residues. CDR1 SQVTM and CDR2 ANQGSEA come from the germline V gene. V trimming: 3 bases; J trimming: 7 bases; junction bases outside the gene matches: 2. The CDR3 DNA sequence: TGCAGCGTTGACGGGGGGAACGGGGAGCTGTTTTTT. It codes for CSVDGGNGELFF.

This clonotype was recorded a few times. V and J are TRBV12-3 or TRBV12-4 and TRBJ1-1, with D hard to call. The length of the CDR3 is 13 residues. Trimming stripped 1 base from V and 5 bases from J, with 8 bases between. In DNA, the CDR3 is TGTGCCAGCAGTTTAGTCAGGAAAACTGAAGCTTTCTTT. Its protein is CASSLVRKTEAFF.

The V call is TRBV7-2, the J call TRBJ2-3, with D perhaps matching TRBD2 (6 bases). The germline V gene has CDR1 SGHTA and CDR2 FQGNSA. This CDR3 comprises 14 residues. The V end was cut by 1 base, the J end by 5 bases, with 10 bases between. The CDR3 nucleotides read TGTGCCAGCAGCTTAGAGTTGGGACTAGATACGCAGTATTTT. This gives the protein CASSLELGLDTQYF.

This chain connects TRBV2 to TRBJ2-3, with 7 nucleotides matching TRBD2. With 4 bases clipped from V and 7 bases from J, the junction kept 8 bases outside the gene matches. The length of the CDR3 is 14 residues. Germline V gene data show CDR1 as SNHLY and CDR2 as FYNNEI. The CDR3 here is CASSAQRDGYTQYF. The CDR3 coding sequence is TGTGCCAGCAGTGCCCAGCGGGATGGGTATACGCAGTATTTT.

V and J are TRBV6-5 and TRBJ2-1; D unclear. The DNA matches TRBJ2-7 better at its end, which makes the J call doubtful. Looked up from germline, CDR1 is MNHEY and CDR2 is SVGAGI. This CDR3 spans 13 amino acids. The CDR3 sequence: CASSLTSNYEQYF. The CDR3 nucleotides are TGTGCCAGCAGCCTCACGTCCAACTACGAGCAGTACTTC.

This clonotype was detected a few times. The V gene is TRBV7-8, the J gene TRBJ2-5, with 10 bases that match TRBD2. The CDR3 consists of 18 residues. The junction had 17 bases not matched to a gene; V was cut back by 5 bases and J by 5 bases. The V gene's germline CDR1 is SGHVS and CDR2 FQNEAQ. In DNA, the CDR3 is TGTGCCAGCAGCGTAAGGTGGCTAGCGGGGGCCGGGTTGGAGACCCAGTACTTC. This translates into CASSVRWLAGAGLETQYF.

This clonotype has a count of ten or more. The rearrangement links TRBV5-1 to TRBJ1-1; D is unclear. The CDR3 consists of 14 residues. Germline V CDR1 and CDR2: SGHRS, YFSETQ. Trimming cost V 4 bases and J 5 bases, with 15 bases left between them. The CDR3 sequence is CASSPDGRLTEAFF. CDR3 sequence (DNA): TGCGCCAGCAGCCCGGACGGGCGGTTGACTGAAGCTTTCTTT.

J is TRBJ1-5 and V is TRBV2, with D uncertain. V was clipped by 6 bases and J by 5 bases, with 17 bases between them. Germline V gene lookup returns CDR1 SNHLY and CDR2 FYNNEI. CDR3 length: 15 amino acids. In nucleotides, the CDR3 is TGTGCCAGCAGCAGGAATCGGGCGACGGATCAGCCCCAGCATTTT. Translating it yields CASSRNRATDQPQHF.

The rearrangement uses TRBV6-5 and TRBJ2-7; D uncertain. V lost 4 bases, J lost 5 bases, and 21 bases lay in between. CDR1 is MNHEY, CDR2 SVGAGI, per germline. The CDR3 is 16 residues long. CDR3 DNA sequence: TGTGCCAGCAGTTCCATTCGGGCAGAAAGCATCCACGAGCAGTACGTC. As protein: CASSSIRAESIHEQYV.

This clonotype has only a few counts. The rearrangement links TRBV12-3 or TRBV12-4 to TRBJ2-3; TRBD1 agrees at 8 bases. V was clipped by 8 bases and J by 5 bases; unmatched bases: 9. The CDR3 consists of 14 residues. The CDR3 nucleotides read TGTGCCAGCGGACGACAGGGGCGTGAAGATACGCAGTATTTT. Translated: CASGRQGREDTQYF.

The rearrangement uses TRBV7-9 and TRBJ2-4, with D uncertain. The CDR3 totals 16 residues. Trimming left V 0 bases short and J 7 bases short, with 16 bases between. The germline V gene has CDR1 SEHNR and CDR2 FQNEAQ (reference sequence). The CDR3 reads CASSLAQGGRVNIQYF. The DNA of the CDR3 is TGTGCCAGCAGCTTAGCGCAAGGCGGCCGGGTCAACATTCAGTACTTC.

This clonotype was counted a single time. The V gene is TRBV7-9, the J gene TRBJ1-4; perhaps TRBD1 as D (6 bases). This CDR3 contains 13 residues. Trimming left V 2 bases short and J 7 bases short, with 8 bases between. Germline V gene data show CDR1 as SEHNR and CDR2 as FQNEAQ (reference sequence). For the CDR3, the DNA is TGTGCCAGCAGCTTACAGGGGTTTGAAAAACTGTTTTTT. This sequence encodes CASSLQGFEKLFF.

V gene TRBV18 combines with J gene TRBJ2-1; 11 bases are a match to TRBD2. J was trimmed by 7 bases and V by 2 bases; bases with no gene match: 7. This CDR3 region has 16 residues. The germline CDR1 and CDR2 sequences are KGHSH and LQKENI. The DNA for the CDR3 is TGTGCCAGCTCACCAACTTTAGCGGGGGGGCCAAATGAGCAGTTCTTC. Encoded protein: CASSPTLAGGPNEQFF.

This clonotype was counted many times. The chain links TRBV12-5 to TRBJ1-1; 7 nucleotides agree with TRBD1. Germline V gene sequence: CDR1 LGHNT, CDR2 FRNRAP. The J segment lost 12 bases and the V segment lost 7 bases, leaving 14 bases of the junction unmatched. This CDR3 region has 13 residues. CDR3 nucleotides: TGTGCTAGTGCCTTAACCTCCGGGACAGCTTCTTTCTTT. Its protein is CASALTSGTASFF.

This chain links TRBV20-1 with TRBJ1-2; TRBD1 agrees at 7 bases. The CDR3 contains 12 residues. V was pared by 6 bases and J by 4 bases, with 5 bases of the junction left unmatched. From germline, CDR1 is DFQATT and CDR2 SNEGSKA (reference sequence). As DNA, the CDR3 is TGCAGTGCCTCGGGACAGCTCTATGGCTACACCTTC. This encodes CSASGQLYGYTF.

This clonotype was seen at least ten times. The V call is TRBV7-9, the J call TRBJ2-1, with 8 nucleotides matching TRBD1. Germline assignment: CDR1 SEHNR and CDR2 FQNEAQ (reference sequence). The V segment lost 4 bases and the J segment 4 bases; nucleotides outside the gene matches: 0. CDR3 length equals 13 residues. The CDR3 bases are TGTGCCAGCAGCTGGACAGGGTACAATGAGCAGTTCTTC. Translation gives CASSWTGYNEQFF. The full variable domain, its missing parts supplied by reference TRBV7-9 and TRBJ2-1, is DTGVSQNPRHKITKRGQNVTFRCDPISEHNRLYWYRQTLGQGPEFLTYFQNEAQLEKSRLLSDRFSAERPKGSFSTLEIQRTEQGDSAMYLCASSWTGYNEQFFGPGTRLTVL.

The J gene is TRBJ2-5, the V gene TRBV18; D is perhaps TRBD2 (6 bases). Trimming took 2 bases from V and 5 from J, leaving 12 bases between them. The CDR3 covers 14 residues. Per germline, CDR1 KGHSH and CDR2 LQKENI. The CDR3 DNA reads TGTGCCAGCTCACCAGACCCTAGCGCCGAGACCCAGTACTTC. Its translation: CASSPDPSAETQYF.

This clonotype was counted ten times or more. The chain uses TRBV3-1 and TRBJ2-7; no firm D call. Germline values: CDR1 LGHDT, CDR2 YNNKEL (reference sequence). The length of the CDR3 is 14 residues. Between the trimmed V and J ends, which lost 0 bases and 8 bases, there was a span of 14 bases. The CDR3 spells CASSQDLGYQQQYF. Written as DNA, the CDR3 is TGTGCCAGCAGCCAAGACCTTGGCTATCAGCAGCAGTACTTC.

V is TRBV7-3 and J is TRBJ2-3; 7 bases map to TRBD2. Germline V CDR1 and CDR2: SGHTA, FQGTGA. Trimming cost V 2 bases and J 2 bases; bases outside gene matches: 7. This CDR3 spans 16 amino acids. The chain's CDR3 is CASSLWASGNTDTQYF. Written as DNA, the CDR3 is TGTGCCAGCAGCTTATGGGCTAGCGGAAACACAGATACGCAGTATTTT.

This chain joins TRBV5-5 and TRBJ2-1; 8 bases match TRBD2. The germline V gene has CDR1 SGHKS and CDR2 YYEKEE (reference sequence). The ends lost 5 bases at V and 3 bases at J; junction bases unmatched: 7. The CDR3 is 15 amino acids. The CDR3 DNA is TGTGCCAGCAGGATGACCGGGACTAGCTACAATGAGCAGTTCTTC. This translates into CASRMTGTSYNEQFF. Combining the CDR3 with reference TRBV5-5 and TRBJ2-1 gives the whole variable domain DAGVTQSPTHLIKTRGQQVTLRCSPISGHKSVSWYQQVLGQGPQFIFQYYEKEERGRGNFPDRFSARQFPNYSSELNVNALLLGDSALYLCASRMTGTSYNEQFFGPGTRLTVL.

The chain links TRBV11-2 to TRBJ2-3; 9 positions agree with TRBD2. V was clipped by 4 bases and J by 5 bases; unmatched bases: 10. This CDR3 spans 16 amino acids. The germline CDR1 and CDR2 sequences are SGHAT and FQNNGV. The CDR3 DNA reads as TGTGCCAGCAGCTATGTGCCAGCGGGGGGCGGAGATACGCAGTATTTT. Translation gives CASSYVPAGGGDTQYF. The full variable domain, with the rest looked up from reference TRBV11-2 and TRBJ2-3, is EAGVAQSPRYKIIEKRQSVAFWCNPISGHATLYWYQQILGQGPKLLIQFQNNGVVDDSQLPKDRFSAERLKGVDSTLKIQPAKLEDSAVYLCASSYVPAGGGDTQYFGPGTRLTVL.